A single sample gave rise to the 21 T cell receptor beta chains below, sequenced in a study of control samples from healthy donors and cancer patients. The data were produced by immunoSEQ multiplex PCR, yet TCRdb's version contains in-frame clones alone and is incomplete. The data contain roughly 150,000 clones, around 90% of them seen just once; the ten biggest clones take up over 1.5%. Source material: blood. The source of these receptors is a man between 18 and 35 years old in good health.

The chain recombines TRBV27 with TRBJ1-2; no firm D call. V shed 0 bases and J shed 4 bases, with 18 bases lying between them. Germline assignment: CDR1 MNHEY and CDR2 SMNVEV (reference sequence). This CDR3 region has 17 residues. The CDR3 spells CASSLSFLRGESYGYTF. In DNA form, the CDR3 reads TGTGCCAGCAGTTTATCCTTTCTACGGGGAGAAAGCTATGGCTACACCTTC.

The chain carries TRBV7-9 and TRBJ1-6, with D possibly matching TRBD1 (6 bases). Between the trimmed V and J ends, which lost 3 bases and 6 bases, there was a span of 9 bases. The CDR3 covers 14 residues. Germline V gives CDR1 SEHNR, CDR2 FQNEAQ (reference sequence). The chain's CDR3 is CASSFGGGNSPLHF. The CDR3 coding sequence is TGTGCCAGCAGCTTCGGGGGCGGTAATTCACCCCTCCACTTT.

This clone is a singleton in its sample. V and J are TRBV6-2 or TRBV6-3 and TRBJ1-5, with TRBD1 identical over 7 bases. The CDR3 extends over 15 amino acids. Germline CDR1 and CDR2: MNHEY and SVGEGT. The trim removed 4 bases at V and 0 bases at J, leaving 3 bases unmatched. Here the CDR3 reads CASSSQGNSNQPQHF. The CDR3, as DNA: TGTGCCAGCAGTTCACAGGGGAATAGCAATCAGCCCCAGCATTTT.

This clone was seen more than once but under ten times. The V call is TRBV12-5, the J call TRBJ2-2; D is uncertain. Looked up from germline, CDR1 is LGHNT and CDR2 is FRNRAP. The germline V and J ends were trimmed by 5 bases and 1 base, with 2 bases remaining between them. The CDR3 sequence is 12 residues long. The CDR3 is CASGRNTGELFF. For the CDR3, the DNA is TGTGCTAGTGGTAGGAACACCGGGGAGCTGTTTTTT. Full variable domain (outside the CDR3, taken from reference TRBV12-5 and TRBJ2-2): DARVTQTPRHKVTEMGQEVTMRCQPILGHNTVFWYRQTMMQGLELLAYFRNRAPLDDSGMPKDRFSAEMPDATLATLKIQPSEPRDSAVYFCASGRNTGELFFGEGSRLTVL.

The chain recombines TRBV5-5 with TRBJ2-1; the D is unclear. The CDR3 runs to 15 residues. Deletions cut 4 bases from V and 0 bases from J, with 11 bases between. Per germline, CDR1 SGHKS and CDR2 YYEKEE (reference sequence). Here the CDR3 reads CASSLGVSSYNEQFF. For the CDR3, the DNA is TGTGCCAGCAGCCTCGGAGTCAGCTCCTACAATGAGCAGTTCTTC.

CDR3 in DNA: TGCGCCAGCAGCTTTGCGATACAGAGTTCCAAAAACACCCAGTACTTC. Translated, it gives CASSFAIQSSKNTQYF. The V call is TRBV5-1, the J call TRBJ2-5; D uncertain. The germline CDR1 and CDR2 sequences are SGHRS and YFSETQ. The CDR3 covers 16 residues. V lost 2 bases and J lost 8, with 22 bases in between.

The chain couples TRBV27 to TRBJ2-6; D not certain. Trimming removed 0 bases from V and 4 bases from J, with 7 bases in between. The CDR3 length is 15 residues. The germline V gene encodes CDR1 MNHEY and CDR2 SMNVEV (reference sequence). The CDR3 sequence is CASSLSAAGANVLTF. The CDR3 DNA is TGTGCCAGCAGTTTATCGGCAGCAGGGGCCAACGTCCTGACTTTC.

V usage is TRBV7-6 and J usage is TRBJ2-1; 7 bases are shared with TRBD2. V shed 1 base, J shed 5 bases, and the junction held 8 bases outside the gene matches. CDR3 length equals 16 residues. Germline lookup yields CDR1 SGHVS and CDR2 FNYEAQ. The CDR3 DNA reads as TGTGCCAGCAGCTTAGGTCCCCAGCGGGGTAACAATGAGCAGTTCTTC. Amino acids: CASSLGPQRGNNEQFF.

J is TRBJ1-3 and V is TRBV5-6; no firm D call. The CDR3 is 15 residues long. Per germline, CDR1 SGHDT and CDR2 YYEEEE. V dropped 4 bases and J dropped 4 bases, with 15 bases sitting between them. CDR3: CASSAGSHPGNTIYF. The DNA of the CDR3 is TGTGCCAGCAGCGCGGGGAGCCATCCCGGAAACACCATATATTTT. Combining the CDR3 with reference TRBV5-6 and TRBJ1-3 gives the whole variable domain DAGVTQSPTHLIKTRGQQVTLRCSPKSGHDTVSWYQQALGQGPQFIFQYYEEEERQRGNFPDRFSGHQFPNYSSELNVNALLLGDSALYLCASSAGSHPGNTIYFGEGSWLTVV.

This clone was detected only once. The rearrangement joins TRBV30 to TRBJ1-4, with a possible D match to TRBD1 (5 bases). The ends were cut back, 3 bases at V and 6 bases at J, with 11 bases in the middle. Germline CDR1 reads GTSNPN; CDR2 reads SVGIG (reference sequence). The CDR3 has 13 residues. Here the CDR3 reads CAWRGRPDEKLFF. CDR3 in DNA: TGTGCCTGGAGGGGGCGACCGGATGAAAAACTGTTTTTT.

The chain employs TRBV18 and TRBJ2-3, with D unresolved. The CDR3 is made up of 14 amino acids. Per germline, CDR1 KGHSH and CDR2 LQKENI. V lost 6 bases and J lost 0, with 10 bases in between. The CDR3 bases are TGTGCCAGCTCGACTCGTCCTAGCACAGATACGCAGTATTTT. It encodes CASSTRPSTDTQYF.

The genes are TRBV18 and TRBJ1-1; no firm D call. Deletions cut 0 bases from V and 0 bases from J, with 8 bases between. The CDR3 extends over 15 amino acids. Germline-derived CDR1 and CDR2 are KGHSH and LQKENI. The CDR3 DNA reads TGTGCCAGCTCACCACCGGGCAGAATGAACACTGAAGCTTTCTTT. Protein sequence: CASSPPGRMNTEAFF.

The rearrangement uses TRBV19 and TRBJ1-2; perhaps TRBD1 as D (5 bases). This CDR3 has 14 amino acids. Germline CDR1 LNHDA, CDR2 SQIVND (reference sequence). Trimming removed 4 bases at V and 1 base at J, with 10 bases between. This CDR3 is CASSRQKNNYGYTF. DNA for the CDR3: TGTGCCAGTAGTAGACAGAAAAATAACTATGGCTACACCTTC.

The gene calls are TRBV28 and TRBJ1-2; D gene ambiguous. In germline, CDR1 is MDHEN, CDR2 SYDVKM. V was clipped by 2 bases and J by 4 bases, with 14 bases between them. The CDR3 runs 15 residues. Here the CDR3 DNA reads TGTGCCAGCAGTTTAGGCTGGCAGTCTACCTATGGCTACACCTTC. Translation gives CASSLGWQSTYGYTF.

The chain joins TRBV30 to TRBJ2-7; 7 bases match TRBD1. The germline V gene encodes CDR1 GTSNPN and CDR2 SVGIG (reference sequence). Germline trimming cut 0 bases from V and 3 bases from J; bases unmatched to any gene: 8. CDR3 length equals 15 residues. CDR3 amino acids: CAWSVLTGVVYEQYF. The CDR3 coding sequence is TGTGCCTGGAGTGTACTAACAGGGGTGGTCTACGAGCAGTACTTC.

V and J are TRBV7-3 and TRBJ2-5; D is undetermined. The germline gives CDR1 SGHTA, CDR2 FQGTGA. The CDR3 contains 14 residues. V gave up 5 bases and J gave up 8 bases, with 18 bases separating them. The CDR3 bases are TGTGCCAGCAGCCTCAATGCCCAGGTTGAAACCCAGTACTTC. Residues: CASSLNAQVETQYF.

This chain joins TRBV30 and TRBJ1-5; TRBD1 aligns across 8 bases. Germline-derived CDR1 and CDR2 are GTSNPN and SVGIG (reference sequence). CDR3 length: 15 amino acids. Trimming took 3 bases from V and 8 from J; bases not matched to a gene: 12. CDR3 region: CAWRKTGTGEKPQHF. The DNA for the CDR3 is TGTGCCTGGAGAAAAACCGGGACAGGTGAAAAGCCCCAGCATTTT.

The chain joins TRBV6-2 or TRBV6-3 to TRBJ2-1, with D perhaps matching TRBD1 (5 bases). The germline CDR1 and CDR2 sequences are MNHEY and SVGEGT. Trimming removed 4 bases at V and 5 bases at J, with 21 bases between. This CDR3 is 17 amino acids long. The CDR3 DNA reads TGTGCCAGCAGTTTAAGATCGGGCAGGGAATTTGACAATGAGCAGTTCTTC. It specifies CASSLRSGREFDNEQFF.

The chain carries TRBV28 and TRBJ2-7, with D perhaps TRBD2 (5 bases). The CDR3 is made up of 11 amino acids. Trimming cost V 3 bases and J 6 bases, with 6 bases left between them. Germline V gives CDR1 MDHEN, CDR2 SYDVKM. The chain's CDR3 is CASSFAGEQYF. The CDR3 region has the DNA TGTGCCAGCAGTTTTGCGGGCGAGCAGTACTTC.

J is TRBJ1-5 and V is TRBV6-6; TRBD1 agrees at 7 bases. Germline V lookup: CDR1 MNHNY, CDR2 SVGAGI (reference sequence). There are 14 residues in the CDR3. V shed 7 bases and J 5 bases; nucleotides not matched to a gene: 8. The CDR3 nucleotides are TGTGCCAGCACTCGGGGGGACAGCCATCAGCCCCAGCATTTT. Translated: CASTRGDSHQPQHF.

This clone appeared once. This sequence joins TRBV7-9 and TRBJ1-1, with D perhaps matching TRBD1 (6 bases). The CDR3 loop spans 16 amino acids. Germline values: CDR1 SEHNR, CDR2 FQNEAQ (reference sequence). Trimming shortened V by 5 bases and J by 7 bases, and 23 bases separated the two germline ends. In DNA form, the CDR3 reads TGTGCCAGCAGCCAAATTCGAACTGTAAGGACAGATGAAGCTTTCTTT. Protein: CASSQIRTVRTDEAFF.